This T cell receptor (beta chain) was captured in a study of a mutant IDH1 vaccine in newly diagnosed glioma. Study-wide context: Treated patients, about 62% male and roughly 40% female, averaged around 40 years of age. Earlier care involved radiotherapy, temozolomide, or both, and the majority received both. Study results and limitations: In 85% to 95% of patients, immune responses induced by the vaccine occurred. Seemingly, pseudoprogression had no relation to changes in the top peripheral T cell clonotypes.

Germline CDR1 KGHSH, CDR2 LQKENI. This CDR3 region has 17 residues. V was cut by 3 bases and J by 7 bases, with 19 bases left in between. Method: immunoSEQ multiplex PCR; TCRdb's copy keeps in-frame clones and lacks some. The table has tens of thousands of clones, 80% to 90% seen once. Concerning this clone itself: The antigen remains undetermined.

Described time point: baseline, week 1 (first vaccination visit). Noted treatment: pre-vaccination baseline after standard-of-care therapy. The starting material was PBMCs, obtained from a glioma patient treated with radiotherapy, temozolomide or both. The chain recombines TRBV18 with TRBJ1-6; D is unresolved. The TCR originated in a young man with glioma. CDR3 protein: CASSPNLWVGKNSPLHF. CDR3 nucleotides: TGTGCCAGCTCACCGAACCTCTGGGTGGGGAAAAATTCACCCCTCCACTTT.